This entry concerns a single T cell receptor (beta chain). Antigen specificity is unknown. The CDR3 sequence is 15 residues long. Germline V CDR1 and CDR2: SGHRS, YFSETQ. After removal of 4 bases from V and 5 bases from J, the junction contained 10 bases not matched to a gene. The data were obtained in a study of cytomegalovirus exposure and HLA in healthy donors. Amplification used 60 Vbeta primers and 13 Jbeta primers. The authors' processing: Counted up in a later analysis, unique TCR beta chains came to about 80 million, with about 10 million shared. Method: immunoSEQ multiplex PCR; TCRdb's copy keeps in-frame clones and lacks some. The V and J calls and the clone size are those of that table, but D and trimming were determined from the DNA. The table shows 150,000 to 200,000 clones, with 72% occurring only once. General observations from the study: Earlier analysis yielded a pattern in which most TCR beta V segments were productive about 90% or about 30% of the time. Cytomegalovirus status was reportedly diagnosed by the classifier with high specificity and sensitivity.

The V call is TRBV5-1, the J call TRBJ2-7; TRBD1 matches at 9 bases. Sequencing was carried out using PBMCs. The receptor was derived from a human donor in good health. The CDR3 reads CASSLGQGTLHEQYF. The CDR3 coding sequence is TGCGCCAGCAGCCTGGGACAGGGAACTCTTCACGAGCAGTACTTC.